This record concerns one T cell receptor (beta chain) sequence. Antigen unknown. TCRdb analysed the RT-PCR reads with MiXCR anew, one entry per CDR3 protein. The sample consists of hundreds of thousands of distinct CDR3 sequences, less than 20% of them appearing once. CDR3 length: 13 residues. Germline CDR1 is ENHRY and CDR2 is SYGVKD. V gave up 11 bases and J gave up 7 bases; unmatched junction bases: 8. This sample was included in a study of response to subunit inactivated influenza vaccine. Findings of the study overall: The authors put forward the suggestion that each seasonal influenza vaccination may bring in only a limited number of new T cells.

This chain links TRBV10-3 with TRBJ1-6; 7 nucleotides agree with TRBD1. Specimen: PBMCs from blood, collected approximately 5 days after vaccination. This clonotype was obtained from a man between 45 and 60 years old who received an inactivated influenza vaccine. The CDR3 nucleotides are TGTGCCTACGGACAGGCAGAAAATTCACCCCTCCACTTT. This sequence encodes CAYGQAENSPLHF.